A selection of T cell receptor beta chains follows, all from one sample in a study of blood T cell repertoires in COVID-19. TCRdb's table, derived via immunoSEQ multiplex PCR, lists solely in-frame clones and lacks some. The sample includes 350,000 or so clones, over 85% of them seen just once. Input material: peripheral blood. The receptors were sampled from a woman between 55 and 75 years old with COVID-19, enrolled during active disease. Each CDR3 is given with its conserved first and last residue. Each record gives: clone size, D gene, V gene, J gene, CDR3 protein, CDR3 DNA. D genes are given only for firm matches. Not all rows give a size; the values are once, few, many and, for expanded clones, a class.

NA	TRBD1	TRBV7-9	TRBJ1-2	CASRQTGNYGYTF	TGTGCCAGCAGGCAGACAGGGAATTATGGCTACACCTTC
NA	TRBD2	TRBV4-2	TRBJ2-3	CASSSTLAGPSQILQYF	TGTGCCAGCAGCTCCACATTAGCGGGGCCGTCACAGATACTGCAGTATTTT
NA	NA	TRBV18	TRBJ1-4	CASSPSAGTNEKLFF	TGTGCCAGCTCACCCTCGGCAGGAACTAATGAAAAACTGTTTTTT
NA	NA	TRBV5-6	TRBJ1-1	CASSLVSRENTEAFF	TGTGCCAGCAGCTTGGTTTCGAGGGAGAACACTGAAGCTTTCTTT
NA	TRBD1	TRBV9	TRBJ1-2	CASSVVGTGFDGYTF	TGTGCCAGCAGCGTAGTGGGGACAGGGTTCGATGGCTACACCTTC
NA	NA	TRBV7-9	TRBJ1-1	CASSLARNAFF	TGTGCCAGCAGCTTAGCCAGGAATGCTTTCTTT
NA	NA	TRBV5-1	TRBJ1-3	CASSLAGGNTIYF	TGCGCCAGCAGCTTGGCCGGTGGAAACACCATATATTTT
NA	TRBD1	TRBV7-9	TRBJ2-7	CASSPGQGDYEQYF	TGTGCCAGCAGCCCTGGACAGGGGGACTACGAGCAGTACTTC
NA	NA	TRBV4-2	TRBJ2-1	CASSQAQGSYNEQFF	TGTGCCAGCAGCCAAGCGCAGGGCTCCTACAATGAGCAGTTCTTC
NA	TRBD2	TRBV18	TRBJ2-5	CASSPFLAGDTQYF	TGTGCCAGCTCACCATTCCTAGCGGGGGATACCCAGTACTTC
NA	NA	TRBV6-5	TRBJ1-2	CAASGNYGYTF	TGTGCCGCGTCCGGTAACTATGGCTACACCTTC
once	NA	TRBV27	TRBJ1-2	CASSMGGHAGYTF	TGTGCCAGCAGTATGGGGGGTCACGCGGGCTACACCTTC
NA	NA	TRBV2	TRBJ1-2	CASSEGRAPLGYTF	TGTGCCAGCAGTGAGGGCAGGGCACCCTTAGGCTACACCTTC
NA	NA	TRBV6-5	TRBJ1-2	CASGEGDGYTF	TGTGCCAGCGGGGAGGGGGATGGCTACACCTTC